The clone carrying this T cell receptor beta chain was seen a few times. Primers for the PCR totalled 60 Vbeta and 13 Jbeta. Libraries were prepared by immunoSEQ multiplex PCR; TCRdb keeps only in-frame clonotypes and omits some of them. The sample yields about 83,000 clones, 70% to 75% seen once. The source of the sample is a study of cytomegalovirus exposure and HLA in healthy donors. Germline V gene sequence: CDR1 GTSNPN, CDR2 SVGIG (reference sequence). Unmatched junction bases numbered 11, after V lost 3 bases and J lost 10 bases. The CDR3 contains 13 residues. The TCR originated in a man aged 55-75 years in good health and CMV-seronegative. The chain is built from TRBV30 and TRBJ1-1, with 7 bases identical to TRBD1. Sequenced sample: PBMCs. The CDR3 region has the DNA TGTGCCTGGAGCCCGGGACAGCATATTGCAGCTTTCTTT. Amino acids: CAWSPGQHIAAFF.